This TCR beta chain was identified in a study of blood T cell repertoires in COVID-19. The CDR3 loop spans 15 amino acids. The J segment lost 3 bases and the V segment lost 6 bases, leaving 8 bases of the junction unmatched. Germline CDR1 reads SGHAT; CDR2 reads FQNNGV. Using immunoSEQ multiplex PCR, the repertoire was profiled, and TCRdb retains in-frame clones only, with some absent. The data contain roughly 340,000 clones, 75% to 90% of them seen just once; the ten biggest clones take up under 6.5%. This TCR came from a woman aged 50 to 60 with COVID-19, enrolled during active disease. Sequences were obtained from peripheral blood. J is TRBJ1-1 and V is TRBV11-2; 9 positions match TRBD1. The DNA for the CDR3 is TGTGCCAGCAGTTCATGGACAGGGGATGACACTGAAGCTTTCTTT. This codes for CASSSWTGDDTEAFF.